A selection of T cell receptor beta chains follows, all from one sample in a study of shared clonotypes between healthy human individuals. Measured with immunoSEQ multiplex PCR; TCRdb has only the in-frame clones, and not every one. Of over 850,000 clones in the sample, 75% to 80% are singletons; the top ten hold around 0.61%. Sequenced material: memory CD4+ T cells from PBMCs. These receptors originate from a man between 18 and 29 years old in good health. Some clones in this sample may be carry-over from other donors' samples. CDR3s include the opening cysteine and the closing phenylalanine or tryptophan. A D gene is named only where the DNA matches it firmly. Clone size is shown for a subset of rows, as once, few, many or a class of expanded clone.

v_call	clone_size	j_call	d_call	cdr3_nt	cdr3_aa
TRBV7-9	.	TRBJ1-1	.	TGTGCCAGCAGCTTAGTGCCGGGGATGAACACTGAAGCTTTCTTT	CASSLVPGMNTEAFF
TRBV11-2	.	TRBJ1-3	TRBD1	TGTGCCAGCAGCCCGCGGACAGGGGTTGGAAACACCATATATTTT	CASSPRTGVGNTIYF
TRBV11-3	.	TRBJ2-1	TRBD2	TGTGCCAGCAGCCTCGGGGTAGCGGGAGGGCCGGGTACTTACAATGAGCAGTTCTTC	CASSLGVAGGPGTYNEQFF
TRBV9	few	TRBJ2-1	.	TGTGCCAGCAGCGCGACTAGTTCGAATGAGCAGTTCTTC	CASSATSSNEQFF
TRBV4-3	.	TRBJ2-5	.	TGCGCCAGCAGCCAAGATGTACGGACGGAGACCCAGTACTTC	CASSQDVRTETQYF
TRBV29-1	.	TRBJ2-2	.	TGCAGCGTTGAAGTCCCGGACAGTCTCACCGGGGAGCTGTTTTTT	CSVEVPDSLTGELFF
TRBV19	.	TRBJ1-5	.	TGTGCCAGTTACACCCCCCCTAATCAGCCCCAGCATTTT	CASYTPPNQPQHF
TRBV7-2	.	TRBJ2-7	TRBD2	TGTGCCAGCAGCCGAGATGGACTAGCTGGTTACGAGCAGTACTTC	CASSRDGLAGYEQYF
TRBV28	.	TRBJ2-7	.	TGTGCCAGCAGTTTATCCACACCACCCTACGAGCAGTACTTC	CASSLSTPPYEQYF
TRBV11-1	.	TRBJ1-2	.	TGTGCCAGCAGCCATGATGTATATGGCTACACCTTC	CASSHDVYGYTF
TRBV13	.	TRBJ2-1	TRBD2	TGTGCCAGCAGCGGGCGCGGGAGGGCCGCGGATGAGCAGTTCTTC	CASSGRGRAADEQFF
TRBV2	.	TRBJ2-2	.	TGTGCCAGCAGTGGGGAAGGGTCGGCCGGGGAGCTGTTTTTT	CASSGEGSAGELFF
TRBV7-3	.	TRBJ2-1	.	TGTGCCAGCAGTCCTGCAGGAGCCCGCTCCTACAATGAGCAGTTCTTC	CASSPAGARSYNEQFF
TRBV9	.	TRBJ2-5	TRBD2	TGTGCCAGCACCACGAGGGAGGGGACCGTTGAGACCCAGTACTTC	CASTTREGTVETQYF
TRBV6-6	many	TRBJ1-2	TRBD1	TGTGCCAGCAGTTACCGGGACAGGGGGGCTAACTATGGCTACACCTTC	CASSYRDRGANYGYTF
TRBV7-9	.	TRBJ2-5	TRBD1	TGTGCCAGCAGCAATGTCGGGGACAGGGAGCAGTACTTC	CASSNVGDREQYF
TRBV4-1	.	TRBJ1-4	.	TGCGCCAGCAGCCAAGCGAGGGGCCGGCTGCCAGGCGCTGAAAAACTGTTTTTT	CASSQARGRLPGAEKLFF
TRBV13	.	TRBJ2-7	.	TGTGCCAGCAGCTTAGGGTCTGGACAGCTGTCGAGGAGGGAGCAGTACTTC	CASSLGSGQLSRREQYF
TRBV5-1	.	TRBJ2-5	.	TGCGCCAGCAGCTTGAGCCCCCAGGGCTTCCAAGAGACCCAGTACTTC	CASSLSPQGFQETQYF
TRBV2	.	TRBJ2-1	TRBD2	TGTGCCAGCAGTGAAGCGCTTCACGGACTAGCGGGAGACAATGAGCAGTTCTTC	CASSEALHGLAGDNEQFF
TRBV7-3	.	TRBJ2-3	.	TGTGCCAGCAGCTCCTCGGTAGCCGATACGCAGTATTTT	CASSSSVADTQYF
TRBV6-6	.	TRBJ2-1	TRBD2	TGTGCCAGCAGTAGACTAGCGGGAGTTGGAAATGAGCAGTTCTTC	CASSRLAGVGNEQFF
TRBV7-9	.	TRBJ2-2	.	TGTGCCAGCAGCTTAGCATACGGGGGTACCGGGGAGCTGTTTTTT	CASSLAYGGTGELFF
TRBV28	.	TRBJ2-4	.	TGTGCCAGCAGTCCTACGGCGAGCAAAAACATTCAGTACTTC	CASSPTASKNIQYF
TRBV19	.	TRBJ1-1	TRBD1	TGTGCCAGTAGTCGGGACAGGGGGTATAGTGAAGCTTTCTTT	CASSRDRGYSEAFF
TRBV2	.	TRBJ2-7	TRBD1	TGTGCCAGCAAACTAGGGACAGCCGGGGAGCAGTACTTC	CASKLGTAGEQYF
TRBV27	once	TRBJ2-7	.	TGTGCCAGCAGTTTATCGTTCGAGCGCCCGTCCCACGAGCAGTACTTC	CASSLSFERPSHEQYF
TRBV6-5	.	TRBJ2-7	.	TGTGCCACCTCCTTCTCCGGGACATCCTACGAGCAGTACTTC	CATSFSGTSYEQYF
TRBV6-1	.	TRBJ2-5	TRBD2	TGTGCCAGCAGTGTCCAAACCGGGACTAGCGGCGAGACCCAGTACTTC	CASSVQTGTSGETQYF
TRBV2	.	TRBJ2-7	TRBD2	TGTGCCAGCAGTGAGCGGGCTAGCGGACCCTACGAGCAGTACTTC	CASSERASGPYEQYF
TRBV11-3	once	TRBJ2-7	TRBD1	TGTGCCAGCAGCCCTTGGACAGGGTCCGGGCGGGAGCAGTACTTC	CASSPWTGSGREQYF
TRBV9	.	TRBJ2-3	.	TGTGCCAGCAGCGTAGTCGTGGAGGATACGCAGTATTTT	CASSVVVEDTQYF
TRBV14	.	TRBJ2-7	.	TGTGCCAGCAGCCCAAGCTGGGATGAAGGACTACCAACCTACGAGCAGTACTTC	CASSPSWDEGLPTYEQYF
TRBV28	.	TRBJ1-1	TRBD1	TGTGCCAGCAGTTTGGAGGGGGCAATGAGAACTGAAGCTTTCTTT	CASSLEGAMRTEAFF
TRBV5-1	.	TRBJ2-3	TRBD2	TGCGCCAGCAGCCCACAGGGTTTAGGACTAGCGGGAACTAGCACAGATACGCAGTATTTT	CASSPQGLGLAGTSTDTQYF
TRBV5-1	once	TRBJ1-2	TRBD1	TGCGCCAGCAGCTTAACCGGGACAGAGAACTATGGCTACACCTTC	CASSLTGTENYGYTF
TRBV15	.	TRBJ2-2	.	TGTGCCACCAGCAAGGGGGGATGGGGAGCAAGCGGGGAGCTGTTTTTT	CATSKGGWGASGELFF
TRBV9	.	TRBJ2-5	.	TGTGCCAGCAGCGTAGGGGCAGGGCGAGAGACCCAGTACTTC	CASSVGAGRETQYF
TRBV29-1	once	TRBJ2-1	TRBD2	TGCAGCGTTACTCCCGCGACTAGCGGGGTCTACAATGAGCAGTTCTTC	CSVTPATSGVYNEQFF
TRBV6-6	.	TRBJ2-7	.	TGTGCCAGCACTCGAGGGGTCTCCTACGAGCAGTACTTC	CASTRGVSYEQYF
TRBV7-8	.	TRBJ2-7	.	TGTGCCAGCAGCTTGTCGACAGACCAAAAGTACGAGCAGTACTTC	CASSLSTDQKYEQYF
TRBV7-2	.	TRBJ2-3	.	TGTGCCAGCAGCTTAGTAAACAGCGGCACAGATACGCAGTATTTT	CASSLVNSGTDTQYF
TRBV15	.	TRBJ2-7	.	TGTGCCACCAGCAGAGTGGCGGGGCTCGCCTACGAGCAGTACTTC	CATSRVAGLAYEQYF
TRBV18	.	TRBJ1-2	.	TGTGCCAGCTCACCGCAGGATTATAACTATGGCTACACCTTC	CASSPQDYNYGYTF
TRBV19	.	TRBJ2-3	.	TGTGCCAGTAGGGACGAGGGCAGGGCAAATACGCAGTATTTT	CASRDEGRANTQYF
TRBV14	.	TRBJ2-6	.	TGTGCCAGCAGCGATTTCTCTGGGGCCAACGTCCTGACTTTC	CASSDFSGANVLTF
TRBV5-1	.	TRBJ1-4	TRBD1	TGCGCCAGCAGCTTGGCCGGGACAGGGATCGAAAAACTGTTTTTT	CASSLAGTGIEKLFF
TRBV5-1	few	TRBJ2-5	.	TGCGCCAGCAGCCCCCTGGGGAGGGGGGCCCAAGAGACCCAGTACTTC	CASSPLGRGAQETQYF
TRBV29-1	.	TRBJ2-7	TRBD2	TGCAGCGGGCTGGGGACTAGCGGGAGTTCCGAGCAGTACTTC	CSGLGTSGSSEQYF
TRBV7-8	once	TRBJ2-1	TRBD2	TGTGCCAGCGGCCTCACTAGCGGGAGTCCCACCTACAATGAGCAGTTCTTC	CASGLTSGSPTYNEQFF
TRBV11-2	.	TRBJ1-5	TRBD1	TGTGCCAGCAGCTTAGGACAGGGGGCGATAGGTCAGCCCCAGCATTTT	CASSLGQGAIGQPQHF
TRBV5-4	once	TRBJ2-4	.	TGTGCCAGCTCTCGACAGTTAGCCAAAAACATTCAGTACTTC	CASSRQLAKNIQYF